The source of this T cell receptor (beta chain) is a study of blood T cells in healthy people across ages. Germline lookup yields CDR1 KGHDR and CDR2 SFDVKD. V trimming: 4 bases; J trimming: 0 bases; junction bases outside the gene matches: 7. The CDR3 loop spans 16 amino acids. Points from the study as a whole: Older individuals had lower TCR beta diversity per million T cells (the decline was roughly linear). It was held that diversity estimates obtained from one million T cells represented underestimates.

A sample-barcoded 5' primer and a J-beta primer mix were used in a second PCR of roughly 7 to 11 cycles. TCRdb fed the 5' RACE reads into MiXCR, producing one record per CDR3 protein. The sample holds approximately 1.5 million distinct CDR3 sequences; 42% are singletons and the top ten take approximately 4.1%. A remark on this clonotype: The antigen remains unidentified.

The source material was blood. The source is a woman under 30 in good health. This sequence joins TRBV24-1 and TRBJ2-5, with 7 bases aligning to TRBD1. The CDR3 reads CATSDNRGLYQETQYF. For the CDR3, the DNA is TGTGCCACCAGTGACAACAGGGGCTTGTACCAAGAGACCCAGTACTTC.